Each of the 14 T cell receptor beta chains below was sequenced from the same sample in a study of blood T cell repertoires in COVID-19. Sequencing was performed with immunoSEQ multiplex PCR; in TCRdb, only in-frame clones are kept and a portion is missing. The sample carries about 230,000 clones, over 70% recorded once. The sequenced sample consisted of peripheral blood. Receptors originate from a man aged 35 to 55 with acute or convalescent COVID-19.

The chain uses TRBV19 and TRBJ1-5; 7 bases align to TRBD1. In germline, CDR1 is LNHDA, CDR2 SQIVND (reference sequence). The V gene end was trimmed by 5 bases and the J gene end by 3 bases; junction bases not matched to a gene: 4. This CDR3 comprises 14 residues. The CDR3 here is CASSPTGVNQPQHF. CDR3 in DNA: TGTGCCAGTAGTCCTACAGGGGTCAATCAGCCCCAGCATTTT.

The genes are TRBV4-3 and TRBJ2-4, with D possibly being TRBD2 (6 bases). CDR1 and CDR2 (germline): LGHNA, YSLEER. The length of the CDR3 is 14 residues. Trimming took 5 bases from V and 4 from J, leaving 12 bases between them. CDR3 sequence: CASSWGLSKNIQYF. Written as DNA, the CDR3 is TGCGCCAGCAGCTGGGGACTTTCGAAAAACATTCAGTACTTC.

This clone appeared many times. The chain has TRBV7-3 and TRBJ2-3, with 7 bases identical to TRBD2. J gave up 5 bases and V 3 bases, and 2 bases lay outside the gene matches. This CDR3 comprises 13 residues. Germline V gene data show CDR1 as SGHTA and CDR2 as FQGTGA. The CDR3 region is CASSFSSGDTQYF. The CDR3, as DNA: TGTGCCAGCAGCTTTTCTAGCGGAGATACGCAGTATTTT.

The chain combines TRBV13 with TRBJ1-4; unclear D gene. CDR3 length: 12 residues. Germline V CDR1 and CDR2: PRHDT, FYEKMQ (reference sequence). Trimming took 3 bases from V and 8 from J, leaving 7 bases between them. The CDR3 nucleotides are TGTGCCAGCAGCTTCGGAGGAGAAAAACTGTTTTTT. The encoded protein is CASSFGGEKLFF.

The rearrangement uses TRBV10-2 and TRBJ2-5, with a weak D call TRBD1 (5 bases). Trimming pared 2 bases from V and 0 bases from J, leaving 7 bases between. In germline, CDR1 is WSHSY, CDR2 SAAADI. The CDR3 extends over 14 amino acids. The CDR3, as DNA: TGCGCCAGCAGTGAGAGGGGAAACCAAGAGACCCAGTACTTC. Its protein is CASSERGNQETQYF.

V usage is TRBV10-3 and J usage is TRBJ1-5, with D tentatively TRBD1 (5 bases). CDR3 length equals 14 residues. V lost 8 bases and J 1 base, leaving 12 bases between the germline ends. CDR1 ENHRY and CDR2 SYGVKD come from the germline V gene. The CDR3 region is CAIGGAQSNQPQHF. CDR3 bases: TGTGCCATCGGAGGGGCTCAAAGCAATCAGCCCCAGCATTTT.

The CDR3 DNA reads TGTGCCAGCAGCCGCTGGGACAGGGCATCCCACGAGCAGTACTTC. This sequence encodes CASSRWDRASHEQYF. The genes are TRBV3-1 (or the pseudogene TRBV3-2) and TRBJ2-7; TRBD1 agrees at 9 bases. From germline, CDR1 is LGHDT and CDR2 YNNKEL (reference sequence). The CDR3 totals 15 residues. Trimming took 4 bases from V and 5 from J; bases not matched to a gene: 9.

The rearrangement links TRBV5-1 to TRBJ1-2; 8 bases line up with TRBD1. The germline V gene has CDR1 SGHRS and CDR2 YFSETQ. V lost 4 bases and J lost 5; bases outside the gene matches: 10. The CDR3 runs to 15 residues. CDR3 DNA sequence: TGCGCCAGCAGCGGCGGACAGGGACTCGGGTATGGCTACACCTTC. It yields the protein CASSGGQGLGYGYTF.

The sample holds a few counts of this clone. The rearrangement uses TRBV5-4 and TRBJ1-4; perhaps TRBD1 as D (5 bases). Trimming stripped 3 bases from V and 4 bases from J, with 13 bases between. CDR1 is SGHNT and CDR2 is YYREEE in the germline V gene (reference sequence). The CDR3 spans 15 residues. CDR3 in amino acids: CASSSNRDFNEKLFF. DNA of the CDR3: TGTGCCAGCAGCTCGAACCGGGACTTTAATGAAAAACTGTTTTTT.

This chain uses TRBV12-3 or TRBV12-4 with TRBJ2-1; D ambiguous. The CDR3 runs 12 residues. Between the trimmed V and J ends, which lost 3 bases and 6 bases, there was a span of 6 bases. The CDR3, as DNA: TGTGCCAGCAGTTTCCTTCCCAATGAGCAGTTCTTC. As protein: CASSFLPNEQFF.

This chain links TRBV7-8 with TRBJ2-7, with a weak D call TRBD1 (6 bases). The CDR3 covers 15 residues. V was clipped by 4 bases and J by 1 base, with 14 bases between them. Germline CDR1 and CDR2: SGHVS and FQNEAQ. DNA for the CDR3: TGTGCCAGCAGCTACCTCCGGGACATTTCCTACGAGCAGTACTTC. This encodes CASSYLRDISYEQYF.

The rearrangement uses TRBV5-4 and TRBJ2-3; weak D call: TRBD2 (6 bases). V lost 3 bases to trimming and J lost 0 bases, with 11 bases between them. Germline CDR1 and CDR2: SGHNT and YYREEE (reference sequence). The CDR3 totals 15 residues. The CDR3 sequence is CASSSPGLSTDTQYF. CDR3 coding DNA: TGTGCCAGCAGCTCGCCGGGACTTAGCACAGATACGCAGTATTTT.

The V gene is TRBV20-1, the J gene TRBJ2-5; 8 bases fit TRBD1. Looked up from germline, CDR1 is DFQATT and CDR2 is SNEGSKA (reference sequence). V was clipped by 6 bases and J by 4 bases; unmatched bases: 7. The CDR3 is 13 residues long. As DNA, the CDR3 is TGCAGTGCGAGTAATACAGGGGGAGAGACCCAGTACTTC. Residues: CSASNTGGETQYF.

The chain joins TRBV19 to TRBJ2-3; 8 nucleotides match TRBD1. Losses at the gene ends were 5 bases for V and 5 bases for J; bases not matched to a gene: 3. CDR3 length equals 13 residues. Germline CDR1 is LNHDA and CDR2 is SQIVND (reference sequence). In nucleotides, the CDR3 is TGTGCCAGTAGTGGACAGGGAGGAGATACGCAGTATTTT. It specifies CASSGQGGDTQYF.